Below are 8 T cell receptor beta chains sequenced from a single sample in a study of cytomegalovirus exposure and HLA in healthy donors. Vbeta (60) and Jbeta (13) primers were used in the PCR. The table came from immunoSEQ multiplex PCR; TCRdb's copy has only in-frame clones and leaves some out. The sample yields about 150,000 clones, 70% to 90% seen once. The sample taken for sequencing was PBMCs. The receptors come from a middle-aged woman in good health and CMV-seropositive.

The genes are TRBV6-1 and TRBJ2-1, with D possibly being TRBD1 (6 bases). V lost 3 bases and J 4 bases, leaving 16 bases between the germline ends. CDR3 length equals 16 residues. Germline V gives CDR1 MNHNS, CDR2 SASEGT. The CDR3 DNA is TGTGCCAGCAGTGAGTCGACAGGAGTTATATACAATGAGCAGTTCTTC. Encoded protein: CASSESTGVIYNEQFF.

The chain employs TRBV28 and TRBJ1-1; 8 nucleotides agree with TRBD1. The CDR3 runs to 12 residues. Unmatched junction bases numbered 5, after V lost 6 bases and J lost 8 bases. Germline CDR1 MDHEN, CDR2 SYDVKM. The CDR3: CASRSGTGEAFF. DNA of the CDR3: TGTGCCAGCAGGTCCGGGACAGGCGAAGCTTTCTTT.

As DNA, the CDR3 is TGCGCCACCAGTCGATTGACTTTGAACACCGGGGAGCTGTTTTTT. This sequence encodes CATSRLTLNTGELFF. V and J are TRBV5-1 and TRBJ2-2; D ambiguous. Looked up from germline, CDR1 is SGHRS and CDR2 is YFSETQ. V was trimmed by 9 bases and J by 1 base, leaving 16 bases between them. CDR3 size: 15 residues.

The chain joins TRBV29-1 to TRBJ2-7; D gene unclear. Trimming took 6 bases from V and 0 from J, leaving 15 bases between them. Per germline, CDR1 SQVTM and CDR2 ANQGSEA. This CDR3 is 14 amino acids long. CDR3 coding DNA: TGCAGCGTAGTACCGGGTCCCCACTCCTACGAGCAGTACTTC. Translating it yields CSVVPGPHSYEQYF.

J is TRBJ1-3 and V is TRBV7-9, with 7 bases lining up with TRBD1. Germline-derived CDR1 and CDR2 are SEHNR and FQNEAQ (reference sequence). V lost 7 bases, J lost 3 bases, and 6 bases stayed unmatched. This CDR3 region has 14 residues. DNA for the CDR3: TGTGCCAGCACCGTACAGGGGTATGGAAACACCATATATTTT. Its translation is CASTVQGYGNTIYF.

The chain has TRBV4-1 and TRBJ2-5, with 8 bases fitting TRBD2. CDR1 and CDR2 from the germline V gene are MGHRA and YSYEKL. V gave up 6 bases and J gave up 5 bases; unmatched junction bases: 5. The length of the CDR3 is 13 residues. The CDR3 region has the DNA TGCGCCAGCAGTAGACTAGCGATGGAGACCCAGTACTTC. This encodes CASSRLAMETQYF.

The J gene is TRBJ2-1, the V gene TRBV14; 7 bases line up with TRBD2. The CDR3 is 18 amino acids. Germline CDR1 reads SGHDN; CDR2 reads FVKESK. Germline trimming cut 5 bases from V and 5 bases from J; bases unmatched to any gene: 18. The chain's CDR3 is CASSARDYDPGGDNEQFF. Written as DNA, the CDR3 is TGTGCCAGCAGCGCCCGGGACTACGATCCAGGAGGCGACAATGAGCAGTTCTTC.

The J gene is TRBJ2-7, the V gene TRBV18; 7 bases are a match to TRBD1. Germline assignment: CDR1 KGHSH and CDR2 LQKENI. This CDR3 is 17 amino acids long. V lost 1 base to trimming and J lost 2 bases; unmatched junction nucleotides: 11. The DNA for the CDR3 is TGTGCCAGCTCACCACGGGTTACGACAGGGCCTACCTACGAGCAGTACTTC. It translates to CASSPRVTTGPTYEQYF.